The next 7 T cell receptor beta chains were all read from a single sample in a study of cytomegalovirus exposure and HLA in healthy donors. The PCR used 60 Vbeta and 13 Jbeta primers. Produced via immunoSEQ multiplex PCR; TCRdb's table is partial and in-frame only. The repertoire holds some 140,000 clones, with 76% as singletons. Sequenced: PBMCs. The receptors shown here come from a female donor in good health and CMV-seropositive.

About this clone: Germline is not matched at one junction end, which may reflect a read error. The rearrangement joins TRBV7-9 to TRBJ2-1; 14 nucleotides align to TRBD2. Germline CDR1 reads SEHNR; CDR2 reads FQNEAQ (reference sequence). The CDR3 contains 15 residues. In DNA form, the CDR3 reads TGTTCCAGCAGCTTTCCCGGGACTAGCGGGGGTGAGCAGTTCTTC. The encoded protein is CSSSFPGTSGGEQFF.

The chain uses TRBV10-3 and TRBJ2-7, with D maybe TRBD2 (6 bases). The germline CDR1 and CDR2 sequences are ENHRY and SYGVKD. V dropped 0 bases and J dropped 3 bases, with 12 bases sitting between them. This CDR3 contains 15 residues. CDR3 amino acids: CAISESVSGDYEQYF. CDR3 sequence (DNA): TGTGCCATCAGTGAGTCGGTTAGCGGCGACTACGAGCAGTACTTC.

The chain joins TRBV19 to TRBJ2-2; the match to TRBD1 covers 7 bases. V was clipped by 4 bases and J by 6 bases; unmatched bases: 2. The CDR3 has 13 amino acids. The V gene's germline CDR1 is LNHDA and CDR2 SQIVND (reference sequence). This chain's CDR3 is CASSTQGAGELFF. CDR3 sequence (DNA): TGTGCCAGTAGTACCCAGGGGGCCGGGGAGCTGTTTTTT.

The rearrangement uses TRBV6-6 and TRBJ2-7; 8 positions agree with TRBD1. Germline CDR1 is MNHNY and CDR2 is SVGAGI (reference sequence). This CDR3 comprises 14 residues. V lost 5 bases to trimming and J lost 2 bases; unmatched junction nucleotides: 5. Written as DNA, the CDR3 is TGTGCCAGCAGTCCAGGACAGGGAACCTACGAGCAGTACTTC. It specifies CASSPGQGTYEQYF.

This chain connects TRBV2 to TRBJ1-2; D uncertain. The CDR3 has 13 residues. Trimming pared 7 bases from V and 7 bases from J, leaving 16 bases between. The V gene's germline CDR1 is SNHLY and CDR2 FYNNEI. This CDR3 reads CASTLSEASGYTF. Written as DNA, the CDR3 is TGTGCCAGCACCCTATCGGAGGCGAGTGGCTACACCTTC.

The chain joins TRBV30 to TRBJ1-5; D is ambiguous. Per the germline V gene, CDR1 is GTSNPN and CDR2 is SVGIG (reference sequence). V gave up 6 bases and J gave up 5 bases, with 11 bases separating them. The CDR3 totals 12 residues. The CDR3 sequence: CACSQYDQPQHF. CDR3 nucleotide sequence: TGTGCCTGTTCACAGTATGATCAGCCCCAGCATTTT.

The chain employs TRBV28 and TRBJ1-2; no firm D call. The CDR3 consists of 15 residues. CDR1 MDHEN and CDR2 SYDVKM come from the germline V gene. V gave up 6 bases and J gave up 2 bases, with 16 bases separating them. The CDR3 region is CASSLYGTDNYGYTF. As DNA, the CDR3 is TGTGCCAGCAGCCTATATGGAACAGACAACTATGGCTACACCTTC.